This entry features one T cell receptor beta chain sequence. CDR1 is MGHDK, CDR2 SYGVNS, per germline. V was clipped by 8 bases and J by 2 bases, with 12 bases between them. This CDR3 region has 13 residues. The primer mix had 60 Vbeta and 13 Jbeta primers. The method was immunoSEQ multiplex PCR; TCRdb's version includes in-frame clones alone and lacks a portion of them. The sample comprises tens of thousands of clones, around two thirds of which are singletons, and roughly 4.4% rests with the top ten. These data belong to a study of cytomegalovirus exposure and HLA in healthy donors. The rearrangement uses TRBV25-1 and TRBJ1-1, with D perhaps matching TRBD1 (6 bases). The sequence was obtained from a man in his sixties in good health and CMV-seropositive. Sequencing used PBMCs. The CDR3 bases are TGTGCCAGCCAACCGGGACACAACACTGAAGCTTTCTTT. This gives the protein CASQPGHNTEAFF.